This TCR beta chain was recovered during a study of tumor-infiltrating lymphocytes in primary liver carcinoma. The CDR3 covers 12 residues. In germline, CDR1 is SNHLY, CDR2 FYNNEI. Unsorted bulk tissue of about 19-33 mg yielded co-extracted RNA and DNA. Production of TCR beta cDNA used roughly 0.55 ug total RNA together with a constant-region primer. Libraries for TCR beta were built through three nested multiplex PCR rounds, which together made up a slightly modified ARM-PCR procedure. In the first two PCR rounds, TRBV1-TRBV30 forward primers were paired with a C-beta reverse primer, and each round lasted roughly 10 cycles. TCRdb analysed the multiplex PCR reads with MiXCR anew, one entry per CDR3 protein. The sample carries 45,000 to 55,000 distinct CDR3 sequences, 60% to 85% recorded once. As to this clonotype: One end of the junction is discordant with germline, which a read error may explain.

Specimen: liver tumor tissue from sampling region 5. Regarding subset: tumor region T5, tumor centre. The chain has TRBV2 and TRBJ2-1, with a possible D match to TRBD1 (5 bases). The sequence was collected from a man aged 40-55 years with primary liver carcinoma and hepatitis B virus infection. The CDR3 reads CASRVKDNDQFF. The CDR3 DNA follows: TGTGCCAGCAGGGTGAAGGACAATGACCAGTTCTTC.